The next 7 T cell receptor beta chains were all read from a single sample in a study of blood T cell repertoires in COVID-19. The method was immunoSEQ multiplex PCR; TCRdb's version includes in-frame clones alone and lacks a portion of them. The repertoire has about 140,000 clones, 70% to 85% of them found once; the top ten carry almost 6.5%. Specimen: peripheral blood. The receptor set was obtained from a human donor in a cohort sampled during active COVID-19.

The chain has TRBV24-1 and TRBJ2-1; 8 nucleotides line up with TRBD2. The CDR3 spans 16 residues. CDR1 is KGHDR and CDR2 is SFDVKD in the germline V gene. Trimming cost V 3 bases and J 2 bases; bases outside gene matches: 5. The CDR3 reads CATSDPSGGTYNEQFF. The CDR3, as DNA: TGTGCCACCAGTGATCCAAGCGGGGGCACCTACAATGAGCAGTTCTTC.

The rearrangement links TRBV19 to TRBJ2-3, with 9 bases aligning to TRBD2. The CDR3 consists of 15 residues. Per the germline V gene, CDR1 is LNHDA and CDR2 is SQIVND (reference sequence). V lost 8 bases and J lost 5; bases outside the gene matches: 11. Written as DNA, the CDR3 is TGTGCCAGTGCGGCTAGCGGGGCTCTGGGAGATACGCAGTATTTT. It encodes CASAASGALGDTQYF.

This clone was detected many times. This chain joins TRBV4-3 and TRBJ1-1; 9 positions match TRBD1. Germline values: CDR1 LGHNA, CDR2 YSLEER. The junction had 4 bases not matched to a gene; V was cut back by 4 bases and J by 4 bases. The CDR3 runs to 14 residues. CDR3 nucleotides: TGCGCCAGCAGCCGAAACAGGGGGCTCACTGAAGCTTTCTTT. Amino acids: CASSRNRGLTEAFF.

V is TRBV3-1 (or the pseudogene TRBV3-2) and J is TRBJ1-5; no reliable D call. The V gene lost 1 base and the J gene lost 6 bases, with 7 bases spanning the gap. This CDR3 has 13 amino acids. Germline-derived CDR1 and CDR2 are LGHDT and YNNKEL (reference sequence). The CDR3 is CASSQGLAQPQHF. As DNA, the CDR3 is TGTGCCAGCAGCCAAGGGTTGGCTCAGCCCCAGCATTTT.

This chain uses TRBV30 with TRBJ1-2; 8 nucleotides line up with TRBD1. The CDR3 has 12 amino acids. Germline lookup yields CDR1 GTSNPN and CDR2 SVGIG (reference sequence). J lost 7 bases, V lost 4 bases, and 5 bases had no gene match. CDR3 sequence reads: CAWNQGASGYTF. CDR3 bases: TGTGCCTGGAACCAGGGGGCTAGTGGCTACACCTTC.

The rearrangement joins TRBV29-1 to TRBJ1-2, with 12 bases fitting TRBD1. Germline loops: CDR1 SQVTM, CDR2 ANQGSEA. V shed 0 bases and J 5 bases; nucleotides not matched to a gene: 10. The CDR3 is 17 amino acids. The chain's CDR3 is CSVEDSTGDRGLYGYTF. The CDR3 DNA sequence: TGCAGCGTTGAAGATTCGACCGGGGACAGGGGGCTGTATGGCTACACCTTC. Full variable domain (missing parts from reference TRBV29-1 and TRBJ1-2): SAVISQKPSRDICQRGTSLTIQCQVDSQVTMMFWYRQQPGQSLTLIATANQGSEATYESGFVIDKFPISRPNLTFSTLTVSNMSPEDSSIYLCSVEDSTGDRGLYGYTFGSGTRLTVV.

In this sample, this clone turned up a few times. The chain is built from TRBV28 and TRBJ1-1; D is possibly TRBD1 (6 bases). Germline V gene sequence: CDR1 MDHEN, CDR2 SYDVKM. V was cut by 5 bases and J by 9 bases, with 16 bases left in between. This CDR3 spans 13 amino acids. The CDR3 loop is CASSGDRRDKAFF. The CDR3 coding sequence is TGTGCCAGCAGTGGCGACAGGCGCGACAAAGCTTTCTTT.